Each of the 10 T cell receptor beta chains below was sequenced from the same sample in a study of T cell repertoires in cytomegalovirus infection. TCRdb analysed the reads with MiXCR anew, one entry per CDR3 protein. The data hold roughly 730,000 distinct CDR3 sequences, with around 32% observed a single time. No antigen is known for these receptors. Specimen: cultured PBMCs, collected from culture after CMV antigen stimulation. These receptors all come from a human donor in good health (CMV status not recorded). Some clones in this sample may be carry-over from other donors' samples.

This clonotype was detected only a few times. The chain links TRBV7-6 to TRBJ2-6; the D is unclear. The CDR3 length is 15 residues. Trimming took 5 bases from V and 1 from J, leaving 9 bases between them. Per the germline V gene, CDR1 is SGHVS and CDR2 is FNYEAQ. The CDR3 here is CASSRWDSGANVLTF. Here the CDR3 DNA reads TGTGCCAGCAGCCGGTGGGATTCTGGGGCCAACGTCCTGACTTTC.

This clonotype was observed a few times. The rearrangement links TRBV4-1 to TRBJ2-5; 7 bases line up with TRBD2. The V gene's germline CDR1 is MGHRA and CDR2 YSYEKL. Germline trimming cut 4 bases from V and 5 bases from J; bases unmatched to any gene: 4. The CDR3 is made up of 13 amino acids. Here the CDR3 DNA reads TGCGCCAGCAGCCTGGGACTATTTGAGACCCAGTACTTC. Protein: CASSLGLFETQYF.

The DNA of the CDR3 is TGCAGTGCCCTCCCCCCGCCCGGACTAGCGGGCACAGATACGCAGTATTTT. It translates to CSALPPPGLAGTDTQYF. This chain uses TRBV20-1 with TRBJ2-3; 10 nucleotides agree with TRBD2. V was pared by 6 bases and J by 1 base, with 13 bases of the junction left unmatched. This CDR3 spans 17 amino acids. CDR1 is DFQATT, CDR2 SNEGSKA, per germline (reference sequence).

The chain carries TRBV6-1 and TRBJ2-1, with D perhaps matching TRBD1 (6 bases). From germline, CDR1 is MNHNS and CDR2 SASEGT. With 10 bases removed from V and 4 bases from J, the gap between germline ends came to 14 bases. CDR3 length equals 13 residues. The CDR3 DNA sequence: TGTGCCACACAACAGGGCTTTTACAATGAGCAGTTCTTC. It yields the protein CATQQGFYNEQFF.

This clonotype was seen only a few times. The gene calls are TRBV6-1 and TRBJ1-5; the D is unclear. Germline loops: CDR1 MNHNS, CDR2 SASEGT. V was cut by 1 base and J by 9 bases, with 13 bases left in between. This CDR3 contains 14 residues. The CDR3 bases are TGTGCCAGCAGTGAAGTCACAACCCGGCGGCCCCAGCATTTT. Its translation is CASSEVTTRRPQHF.

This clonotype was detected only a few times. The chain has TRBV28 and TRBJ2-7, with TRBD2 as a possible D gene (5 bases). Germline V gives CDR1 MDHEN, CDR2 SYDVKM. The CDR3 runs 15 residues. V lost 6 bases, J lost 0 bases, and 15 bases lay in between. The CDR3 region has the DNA TGTGCCAGCAGCATCCTCAGGAGGAGCTCCTACGAGCAGTACTTC. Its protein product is CASSILRRSSYEQYF.

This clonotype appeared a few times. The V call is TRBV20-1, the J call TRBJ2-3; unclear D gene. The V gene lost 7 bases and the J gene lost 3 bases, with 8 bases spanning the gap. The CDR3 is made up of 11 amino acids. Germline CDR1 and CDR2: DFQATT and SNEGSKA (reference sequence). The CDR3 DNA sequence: TGCAGTGTTAGTAGGACAGATACGCAGTATTTT. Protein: CSVSRTDTQYF.

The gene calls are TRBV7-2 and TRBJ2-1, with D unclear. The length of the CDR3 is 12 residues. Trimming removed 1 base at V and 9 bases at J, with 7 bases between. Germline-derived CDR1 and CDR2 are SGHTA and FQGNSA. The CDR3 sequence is CASSLVWSEQFF. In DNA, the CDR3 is TGTGCCAGCAGCTTAGTTTGGAGTGAGCAGTTCTTC.

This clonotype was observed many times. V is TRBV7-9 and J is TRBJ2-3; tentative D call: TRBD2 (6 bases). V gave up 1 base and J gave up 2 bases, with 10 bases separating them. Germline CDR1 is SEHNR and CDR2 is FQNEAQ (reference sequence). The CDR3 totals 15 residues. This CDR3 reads CASSLEAGNTDTQYF. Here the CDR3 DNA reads TGTGCCAGCAGCTTAGAGGCGGGGAACACAGATACGCAGTATTTT.

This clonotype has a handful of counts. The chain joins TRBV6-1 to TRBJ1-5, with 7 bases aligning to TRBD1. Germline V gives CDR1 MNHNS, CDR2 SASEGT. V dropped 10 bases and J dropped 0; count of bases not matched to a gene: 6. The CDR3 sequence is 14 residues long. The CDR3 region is CAIGTVNSNQPQHF. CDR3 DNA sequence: TGTGCCATCGGGACAGTGAATAGCAATCAGCCCCAGCATTTT.